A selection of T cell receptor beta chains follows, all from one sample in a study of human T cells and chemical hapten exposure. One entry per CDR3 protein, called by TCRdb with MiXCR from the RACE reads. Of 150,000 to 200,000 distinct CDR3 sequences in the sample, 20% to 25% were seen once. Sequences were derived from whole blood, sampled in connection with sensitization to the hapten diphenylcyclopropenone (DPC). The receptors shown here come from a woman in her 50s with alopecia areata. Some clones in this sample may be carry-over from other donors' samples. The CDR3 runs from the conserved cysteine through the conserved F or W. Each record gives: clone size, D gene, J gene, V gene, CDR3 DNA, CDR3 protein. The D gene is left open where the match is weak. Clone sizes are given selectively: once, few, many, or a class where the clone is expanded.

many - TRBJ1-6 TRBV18 TGTGCCAGCTCACCTGACGATGCCTTCTCACCCCTCCACTTT CASSPDDAFSPLHF
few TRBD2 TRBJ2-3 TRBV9 TGTGCCAGCAGCGTAGGTAGCGGGAGTACAGATACGCAGTATTTT CASSVGSGSTDTQYF
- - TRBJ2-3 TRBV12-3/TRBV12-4 TGTGCCAGCAGTTTTTTGGAAGCAGATACGCAGTATTTT CASSFLEADTQYF
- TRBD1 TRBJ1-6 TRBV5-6 TGTGCCAGCAGCTTGGACAGGGGACACTCACCCCTCCACTTT CASSLDRGHSPLHF
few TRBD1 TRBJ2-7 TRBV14 TGTGCCAGCGGGGACAGGGCATGGGACGAGCAGTACTTC CASGDRAWDEQYF
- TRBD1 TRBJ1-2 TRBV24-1 TGTGCCACCACCCCCGGGACAGGAGGTTACGGCTACACCTTC CATTPGTGGYGYTF
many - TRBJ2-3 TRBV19 TGTGCCAGTAGTTTCACGACATCAGATACGCAGTATTTT CASSFTTSDTQYF
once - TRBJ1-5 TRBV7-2 TGTGCCAGCAGCCCGGCCAGCCAGCCCCAGCATTTT CASSPASQPQHF
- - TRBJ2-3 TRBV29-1 TGCAGCGTTGACTCTAACACAGATACGCAGTATTTT CSVDSNTDTQYF
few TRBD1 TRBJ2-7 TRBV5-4 TGTGCCAGCAGCTTGGTTGTAGGGGACAGGGCCTCCTACGAGCAGTACTTC CASSLVVGDRASYEQYF
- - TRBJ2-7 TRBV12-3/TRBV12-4 TGTGCCAGCAGTTTAAGAGGGTTGGTTAGCGGAGTCTACGAGCAGTACTTC CASSLRGLVSGVYEQYF
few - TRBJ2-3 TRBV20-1 TGCAGTGCTACCCCAAACACAGATACGCAGTATTTT CSATPNTDTQYF
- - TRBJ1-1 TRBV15 TGTGCCACCAGCAGAGATTCGGGACTACCGGGAACTGAAGCTTTCTTT CATSRDSGLPGTEAFF
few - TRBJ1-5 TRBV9 TGTGCCAGCAGCGTAGTCGGGACCTATGGGGGGAATCAGCCCCAGCATTTT CASSVVGTYGGNQPQHF
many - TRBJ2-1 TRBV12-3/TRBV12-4 TGTGCCAGCAGTGCCAGGGGGGGCGCCGGCAATGAGCAGTTCTTC CASSARGGAGNEQFF
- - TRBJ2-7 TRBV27 TGTGCCAGCAGTTTAGGGGCGGGCCTCTCCTACGAGCAGTACTTC CASSLGAGLSYEQYF
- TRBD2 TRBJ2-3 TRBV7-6 TGTGCCAGCAGCCCCCGTATGAGGCGGGAGATTGTTGCAGATACGCAGTATTTT CASSPRMRREIVADTQYF
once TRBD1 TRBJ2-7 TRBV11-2 TGTGCCAGCAGCCCCGCAACAGGGGCTCTCAAATCCTACGAGCAGTACTTC CASSPATGALKSYEQYF
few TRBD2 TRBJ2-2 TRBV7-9 TGTGCCAGCAGCCCAGGAGGGGTCGCGGGGGCCGGGGAGCTGTTTTTT CASSPGGVAGAGELFF
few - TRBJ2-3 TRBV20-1 TGCAGTGCTCTGTTGGGGGCAGATACGCAGTATTTT CSALLGADTQYF
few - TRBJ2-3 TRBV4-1 TGCGCCAGCAGCCAAGAATTTCGGAGAGATACGCAGTATTTT CASSQEFRRDTQYF
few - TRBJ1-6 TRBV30 TGTGCCTGGACCCCCCGGGATATTTTTTATAATTCACCCCTCCACTTT CAWTPRDIFYNSPLHF
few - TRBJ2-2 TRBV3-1 TGTGCCAGCAGCCAGGGGGCGAGGGAGCTGTTTTTT CASSQGARELFF
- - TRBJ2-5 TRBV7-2 TGTGCCAGCAGTGGGCCCTTCGGGACCCAGTACTTC CASSGPFGTQYF
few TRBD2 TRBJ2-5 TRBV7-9 TGTGCCAGCAGCTTCCCTGGGGGACTAGCGGGTCAAGAGACCCAGTACTTC CASSFPGGLAGQETQYF
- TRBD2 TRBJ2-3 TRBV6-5 TGTGCCAGCAGTTACTCGCTGGCGGGAGGGACGGAAACGCAGTATTTT CASSYSLAGGTETQYF
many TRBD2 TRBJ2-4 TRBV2 TGTGCCAGCAGCAAGGAGCTAGCGGGAAGGGGTAACATTCAGTACTTC CASSKELAGRGNIQYF
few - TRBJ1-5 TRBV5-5 TGTGCCAGCAGCCCCCAAGGGGTCGGCAATCAGCCCCAGCATTTT CASSPQGVGNQPQHF
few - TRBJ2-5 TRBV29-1 TGCAGCGTCGCCTGGGGGACCCAGTACTTC CSVAWGTQYF
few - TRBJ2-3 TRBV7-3 TGTGCCAGCAGCTTCTCAGCTAGCGCAGATACGCAGTATTTT CASSFSASADTQYF
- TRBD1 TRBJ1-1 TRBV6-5 TGTGCCAGCAGTTACCGGACAGGGCAGACGGGCGCTTTCTTT CASSYRTGQTGAFF
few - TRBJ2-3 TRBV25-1 TGTGCCAGCAGTGAATGGGGAGGAACCACAGATACGCAGTATTTT CASSEWGGTTDTQYF